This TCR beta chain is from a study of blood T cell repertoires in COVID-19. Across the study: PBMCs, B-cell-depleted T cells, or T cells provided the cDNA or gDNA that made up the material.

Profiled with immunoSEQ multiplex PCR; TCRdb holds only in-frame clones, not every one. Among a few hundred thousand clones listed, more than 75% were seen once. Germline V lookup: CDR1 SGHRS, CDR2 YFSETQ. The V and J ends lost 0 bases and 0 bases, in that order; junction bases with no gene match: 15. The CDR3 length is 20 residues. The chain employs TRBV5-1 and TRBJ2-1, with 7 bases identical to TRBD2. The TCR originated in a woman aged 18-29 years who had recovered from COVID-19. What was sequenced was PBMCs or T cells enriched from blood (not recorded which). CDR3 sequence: CASSLVSGPNPRGSYNEQFF. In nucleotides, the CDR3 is TGCGCCAGCAGCTTGGTTAGCGGGCCAAATCCGAGGGGCTCCTACAATGAGCAGTTCTTC.